The 5 T cell receptor beta chains below were found in one sample sequenced in a study of T-cell reconstitution after alpha-beta-depleted transplantation in children. The TCRbeta library incorporated unique molecular identifiers. A single record per CDR3 protein comes from TCRdb applying MiXCR to the PCR reads. The table has hundreds of thousands of distinct CDR3 sequences, roughly 15% seen once. The material sequenced was PBMCs, mostly from graft donor cells, taken 360 days after TCRalphabeta/CD19-depleted stem cell transplant. Every receptor here comes from a male patient under 18 who had a stem cell transplant for acute lymphoblastic leukemia, so the T cells may come from the graft donor.

The chain links TRBV5-1 to TRBJ1-4; 7 bases are a match to TRBD1. This CDR3 spans 16 amino acids. J lost 7 bases, V lost 4 bases, and 13 bases had no gene match. From germline, CDR1 is SGHRS and CDR2 YFSETQ. The CDR3 nucleotides are TGCGCCAGCAGCGGAGACAGGGTTGGAGCGCGTGAAAAACTGTTTTTT. Translation gives CASSGDRVGAREKLFF.

This clonotype was detected only a few times. The J gene is TRBJ2-5, the V gene TRBV7-9; TRBD2 is a possible D gene (6 bases). Between the trimmed V and J ends, which lost 2 bases and 5 bases, there was a span of 12 bases. CDR1 and CDR2 from the germline V gene are SEHNR and FQNEAQ (reference sequence). The CDR3 runs to 14 residues. Here the CDR3 reads CASSLSGTLETQYF. In nucleotides, the CDR3 is TGTGCCAGCAGCTTATCCGGGACTTTGGAGACCCAGTACTTC.

This clonotype was seen many times. This sequence joins TRBV4-1 and TRBJ2-6; perhaps TRBD1 as D (6 bases). Per germline, CDR1 MGHRA and CDR2 YSYEKL. The V gene lost 4 bases and the J gene lost 5 bases, with 18 bases spanning the gap. The CDR3 has 17 residues. The CDR3 DNA sequence: TGCGCCAGCAGCCGAGGAAGACAGGATAGTAGGGCCAACGTCCTGACTTTC. Its translation is CASSRGRQDSRANVLTF.

The V and J genes are TRBV27 and TRBJ2-1, with 9 bases fitting TRBD2. V was clipped by 4 bases and J by 6 bases; unmatched bases: 4. The CDR3 totals 14 residues. Germline lookup yields CDR1 MNHEY and CDR2 SMNVEV (reference sequence). CDR3 DNA: TGTGCCAGCAGTTCCTTACTAGCGGGCAATGAGCAGTTCTTC. Its protein is CASSSLLAGNEQFF.

This clonotype was recorded a few times. The chain employs TRBV25-1 and TRBJ2-2; TRBD1 matches 8 bases. The germline V gene has CDR1 MGHDK and CDR2 SYGVNS. The CDR3 loop spans 19 amino acids. V shed 4 bases, J shed 0 bases, and the junction held 13 bases outside the gene matches. The CDR3: CASSGGTGYIPSNTGELFF. CDR3 DNA sequence: TGTGCCAGCAGTGGGGGGACAGGATATATCCCATCGAACACCGGGGAGCTGTTTTTT.